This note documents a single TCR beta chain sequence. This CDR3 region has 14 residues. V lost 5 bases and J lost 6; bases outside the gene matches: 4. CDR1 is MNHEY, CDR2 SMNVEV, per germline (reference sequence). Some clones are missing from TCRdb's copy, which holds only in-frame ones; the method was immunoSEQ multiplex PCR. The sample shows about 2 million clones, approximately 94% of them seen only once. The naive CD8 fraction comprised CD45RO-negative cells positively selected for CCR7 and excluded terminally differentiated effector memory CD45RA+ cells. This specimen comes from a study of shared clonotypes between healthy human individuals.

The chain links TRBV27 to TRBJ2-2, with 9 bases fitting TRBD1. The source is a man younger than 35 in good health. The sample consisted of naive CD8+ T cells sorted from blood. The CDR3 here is CASSPGTGSGELFF. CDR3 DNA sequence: TGTGCCAGCAGTCCGGGGACAGGGTCCGGGGAGCTGTTTTTT.